These 17 T cell receptor beta chains came from one sample sequenced in a study of T cells in tuberculosis. The protocol was immunoSEQ multiplex PCR, while the TCRdb copy is restricted to in-frame clones and leaves out a portion. The data hold 30,000 to 40,000 clones, with about 91% observed a single time. Time point in this sample: new active TB diagnosis, blood taken before or within 7 days of starting treatment. Here the sequenced sample was PBMCs, taken at tuberculosis diagnosis. The receptors derive from an adult with tuberculosis.

The chain links TRBV9 to TRBJ2-4; D is ambiguous. The CDR3 consists of 14 residues. From germline, CDR1 is SGDLS and CDR2 YYNGEE. V lost 4 bases and J 1 base, leaving 9 bases between the germline ends. This CDR3 reads CASSKDTAKNIQYF. CDR3 nucleotide sequence: TGTGCCAGCAGCAAAGACACGGCCAAAAACATTCAGTACTTC. The full variable domain, in which reference TRBV9 and TRBJ2-4 provide the parts outside the CDR3, is DSGVTQTPKHLITATGQRVTLRCSPRSGDLSVYWYQQSLDQGLQFLIQYYNGEERAKGNILERFSAQQFPDLHSELNLSSLELGDSALYFCASSKDTAKNIQYFGAGTRLSVL.

As DNA, the CDR3 is TGCGCCAGCAGCCACAGCTGGGACATCGAGCAGTACTTC. Its translation: CASSHSWDIEQYF. J is TRBJ2-7 and V is TRBV5-1; tentative D call: TRBD1 (6 bases). V shed 4 bases and J shed 6 bases, with 14 bases lying between them. The CDR3 has 13 residues. Germline CDR1 and CDR2: SGHRS and YFSETQ.

This clone has a single count. The chain has TRBV30 and TRBJ1-5; TRBD1 agrees at 7 bases. The CDR3 runs to 17 residues. Germline CDR1 reads GTSNPN; CDR2 reads SVGIG (reference sequence). J lost 0 bases, V lost 0 bases, and 8 bases had no gene match. DNA for the CDR3: TGTGCCTGGAGTGTAAGTAGGGGGCCTTATAGCAATCAGCCCCAGCATTTT. Its translation is CAWSVSRGPYSNQPQHF. Supplemented by reference TRBV30 and TRBJ1-5, the full variable domain reads SQTIHQWPATLVQPVGSPLSLECTVEGTSNPNLYWYRQAAGRGLQLLFYSVGIGQISSEVPQNLSASRPQDRQFILSSKKLLLSDSGFYLCAWSVSRGPYSNQPQHFGDGTRLSIL.

This chain connects TRBV5-1 to TRBJ1-1; D may be TRBD1 (6 bases). The germline V and J ends were trimmed by 1 base and 1 base, with 8 bases remaining between them. Germline-derived CDR1 and CDR2 are SGHRS and YFSETQ. The CDR3 sequence is 14 residues long. The CDR3 spells CASSLSTGNTEAFF. For the CDR3, the DNA is TGCGCCAGCAGCTTGTCGACAGGGAACACTGAAGCTTTCTTT.

This chain connects TRBV5-1 to TRBJ2-3, with D hard to call. The V gene's germline CDR1 is SGHRS and CDR2 YFSETQ. V lost 4 bases, J lost 5 bases, and 23 bases lay in between. The CDR3 has 17 residues. CDR3 bases: TGCGCCAGCAGCCACATCCCTCGAACCGAGGTTAGAGATACGCAGTATTTT. This codes for CASSHIPRTEVRDTQYF.

The chain employs TRBV15 and TRBJ2-3; a weak D match, TRBD2 (6 bases). With 0 bases removed from V and 5 bases from J, the gap between germline ends came to 12 bases. The CDR3 has 15 amino acids. Germline V gene data show CDR1 as LNHNV and CDR2 as YYDKDF (reference sequence). CDR3 amino acids: CATSRDRSSEDTQYF. The CDR3 DNA is TGTGCCACCAGCAGAGATCGGTCTAGCGAAGATACGCAGTATTTT.

This rearrangement joins TRBV6-1 to TRBJ2-3; TRBD2 might be the D (5 bases). The V end lost 1 base, the J end lost 4 bases, and 12 bases lay between the germline ends. CDR3 length equals 15 residues. CDR1 is MNHNS and CDR2 is SASEGT in the germline V gene. CDR3 DNA: TGTGCCAGCAGTGAAGAAATCGGGGTGGCAGATACGCAGTATTTT. It is translated as CASSEEIGVADTQYF.

The chain couples TRBV5-1 to TRBJ2-1; D remains ambiguous. The germline V gene has CDR1 SGHRS and CDR2 YFSETQ. The V and J ends lost 3 bases and 9 bases respectively, with 10 bases between them. The CDR3 totals 12 residues. The CDR3 region has the DNA TGCGCCAGCAGCTCCGCGGTGGGTGAGCAGTTCTTC. It translates to CASSSAVGEQFF. Filled out from reference TRBV5-1 and TRBJ2-1, the complete variable domain reads KAGVTQTPRYLIKTRGQQVTLSCSPISGHRSVSWYQQTPGQGLQFLFEYFSETQRNKGNFPGRFSGRQFSNSRSEMNVSTLELGDSALYLCASSSAVGEQFFGPGTRLTVL.

CDR3 DNA: TGTGCCAGCAGCTTAGGAGGGGGGGCATCCGGGGAGCTGTTTTTT. Protein product: CASSLGGGASGELFF. The rearrangement joins TRBV11-3 to TRBJ2-2, with D perhaps TRBD2 (7 bases). CDR1 is SGHNT, CDR2 YENEEA, per germline. This CDR3 comprises 15 residues. The V end was cut by 1 base, the J end by 6 bases, with 12 bases between.

The chain carries TRBV30 and TRBJ2-2; the D gene is possibly TRBD1 (6 bases). The CDR3 sequence is 15 residues long. V was cut by 4 bases and J by 3 bases, with 15 bases left in between. Germline V gene sequence: CDR1 GTSNPN, CDR2 SVGIG (reference sequence). The CDR3 region is CAWKQPGHYTGELFF. DNA of the CDR3: TGTGCCTGGAAACAACCGGGACATTACACCGGGGAGCTGTTTTTT.

The chain combines TRBV11-2 with TRBJ2-3; TRBD1 matches 10 bases. Per the germline V gene, CDR1 is SGHAT and CDR2 is FQNNGV. The CDR3 consists of 15 residues. The V gene end was trimmed by 4 bases and the J gene end by 6 bases; junction bases not matched to a gene: 7. The CDR3 DNA reads TGTGCCAGCAGCTCGAGGGACAGGGGTGTTGATACGCAGTATTTT. It encodes CASSSRDRGVDTQYF.

CDR3 amino acids: CASSTLQTGPYEQYF. Here the CDR3 DNA reads TGTGCCAGCAGCACCCTCCAGACAGGCCCCTACGAGCAGTACTTC. The genes are TRBV7-2 and TRBJ2-7; D is perhaps TRBD1 (6 bases). Germline V gene data show CDR1 as SGHTA and CDR2 as FQGNSA. V was clipped by 5 bases and J by 2 bases, with 16 bases between them. The CDR3 sequence is 15 residues long.

The chain joins TRBV28 to TRBJ1-1, with unresolved D. This CDR3 contains 13 residues. Trimming stripped 7 bases from V and 8 bases from J, with 17 bases between. Germline CDR1 and CDR2: MDHEN and SYDVKM. DNA for the CDR3: TGTGCCAGCACCTCCTTCGCAGATAAGGAAGCTTTCTTT. Its translation is CASTSFADKEAFF. Full variable domain (remainder filled in from reference TRBV28 and TRBJ1-1): DVKVTQSSRYLVKRTGEKVFLECVQDMDHENMFWYRQDPGLGLRLIYFSYDVKMKEKGDIPEGYSVSREKKERFSLILESASTNQTSMYLCASTSFADKEAFFGQGTRLTVV.

This clone appeared a few times. The V and J genes are TRBV9 and TRBJ1-3; no clear D. V was cut by 0 bases and J by 0 bases, with 4 bases left in between. The CDR3 is made up of 14 amino acids. The germline V gene has CDR1 SGDLS and CDR2 YYNGEE. The CDR3 nucleotides are TGTGCCAGCAGCGTAGACGGCTCTGGAAACACCATATATTTT. This sequence encodes CASSVDGSGNTIYF.

This sequence joins TRBV6-4 and TRBJ2-1, with D possibly being TRBD2 (6 bases). The V end lost 4 bases, the J end lost 13 bases, and 20 bases lay between the germline ends. The germline V gene encodes CDR1 MRHNA and CDR2 SNTAGT. The CDR3 contains 14 residues. The CDR3 region is CASSVESGGREQFF. CDR3 nucleotides: TGTGCCAGCAGTGTCGAATCCGGGGGAAGGGAACAGTTCTTC.

The chain combines TRBV28 with TRBJ2-3; 8 bases map to TRBD2. With 10 bases clipped from V and 2 bases from J, the junction kept 5 bases outside the gene matches. The CDR3 contains 13 residues. The germline V gene has CDR1 MDHEN and CDR2 SYDVKM. CDR3 in amino acids: CATERGNTDTQYF. CDR3 nucleotides: TGTGCCACCGAGCGGGGGAACACAGATACGCAGTATTTT.

J is TRBJ2-3 and V is TRBV7-3; D unclear. Germline V CDR1 and CDR2: SGHTA, FQGTGA. The germline V and J ends were trimmed by 0 bases and 6 bases, with 7 bases remaining between them. This CDR3 contains 13 residues. The CDR3 DNA reads TGTGCCAGCAGCTTAACCGTTCTCGATACGCAGTATTTT. This codes for CASSLTVLDTQYF.